Following are 21 T cell receptor beta chains from one sample sequenced in a study of beta chain features in type 1 diabetes. The whole isolated RNA underwent reverse transcription, so sequencing captured expressed TCRB transcripts. TCRdb's table, derived via immunoSEQ multiplex PCR, lists solely in-frame clones and lacks some. Of about 650,000 clones listed, 12% were seen once; the top ten hold about 0.11%. Their antigen targets remain unknown. Overall study findings and caveats: There was a moderate but significant shortening of TCRB CDR3s in all four CD4+ subsets of Type 1 diabetes patients.

The sample was naive CD4+ T cells from blood. The receptors originated from a man younger than 45 with type 1 diabetes.

V and J are TRBV7-8 and TRBJ2-5; 8 nucleotides match TRBD2. V gave up 5 bases and J gave up 1 base; unmatched junction bases: 9. The CDR3 totals 16 residues. The germline gives CDR1 SGHVS, CDR2 FQNEAQ. DNA for the CDR3: TGTGCCAGCAGCCCACGTTTAGCGGGGACCCAAGAGACCCAGTACTTC. This translates into CASSPRLAGTQETQYF.

This clone was seen a handful of times. The chain has TRBV4-2 and TRBJ2-5; D assignment may be TRBD1 or TRBD2 (6 bases each). The CDR3 contains 17 residues. The V and J ends lost 0 bases and 1 base respectively, with 15 bases between them. Per the germline V gene, CDR1 is LGHNA and CDR2 is YNFKEQ. This CDR3 is CASSQDLGGWIQETQYF. The CDR3 bases are TGTGCCAGCAGCCAAGATTTGGGGGGCTGGATCCAAGAGACCCAGTACTTC.

This rearrangement joins TRBV14 to TRBJ1-1; D is possibly TRBD1 (6 bases). The CDR3 is 14 amino acids. The V end was cut by 0 bases, the J end by 4 bases, with 9 bases between. Germline V gene data show CDR1 as SGHDN and CDR2 as FVKESK. DNA for the CDR3: TGTGCCAGCAGCCAAGATCGGGACACCACTGAAGCTTTCTTT. Translation: CASSQDRDTTEAFF.

This clone was counted a few times. The chain recombines TRBV6-1 with TRBJ1-4; tentatively, D is TRBD1 (5 bases). The CDR3 loop spans 14 amino acids. V was trimmed by 3 bases and J by 8 bases, leaving 13 bases between them. The germline V gene encodes CDR1 MNHNS and CDR2 SASEGT. Here the CDR3 DNA reads TGTGCCAGCAGTGATTGGGGGAACCAGGAAAAACTGTTTTTT. This gives the protein CASSDWGNQEKLFF.

The chain employs TRBV6-1 and TRBJ2-5, with D hard to call. Per the germline V gene, CDR1 is MNHNS and CDR2 is SASEGT. Trimming pared 4 bases from V and 5 bases from J, leaving 8 bases between. The CDR3 is 12 amino acids. CDR3 bases: TGTGCCAGCAGTGGAGAACTCGAGACCCAGTACTTC. Protein sequence: CASSGELETQYF.

J is TRBJ1-1 and V is TRBV2; D perhaps matches TRBD1 (6 bases). V dropped 10 bases and J dropped 4 bases, with 25 bases sitting between them. In germline, CDR1 is SNHLY, CDR2 FYNNEI. The CDR3 loop spans 16 amino acids. CDR3 protein: CANLDSPGPGGTEAFF. The CDR3 nucleotides are TGTGCCAACCTGGACAGCCCTGGCCCAGGAGGCACTGAAGCTTTCTTT. The full variable domain, rest sourced from reference TRBV2 and TRBJ1-1, is EPEVTQTPSHQVTQMGQEVILRCVPISNHLYFYWYRQILGQKVEFLVSFYNNEISEKSEIFDDQFSVERPDGSNFTLKIRSTKLEDSAMYFCANLDSPGPGGTEAFFGQGTRLTVV.

The rearrangement joins TRBV9 to TRBJ2-5, with 11 bases aligning to TRBD2. The CDR3 covers 18 residues. J lost 0 bases, V lost 0 bases, and 7 bases had no gene match. CDR1 is SGDLS and CDR2 is YYNGEE in the germline V gene. CDR3 protein: CASSVGTSGGLYQETQYF. CDR3 nucleotide sequence: TGTGCCAGCAGCGTAGGTACTAGCGGGGGCCTGTACCAAGAGACCCAGTACTTC.

The chain joins TRBV29-1 to TRBJ2-1; perhaps TRBD2 as D (6 bases). CDR3 length: 12 residues. From germline, CDR1 is SQVTM and CDR2 ANQGSEA. Between the trimmed V and J ends, which lost 4 bases and 9 bases, there was a span of 13 bases. Written as DNA, the CDR3 is TGCAGCGTTGGAGGGGTCGGGGGTGAGCAGTTCTTC. This translates into CSVGGVGGEQFF.

In this sample, this clone turned up once. The chain carries TRBV11-2 and TRBJ1-3; D uncertain. Looked up from germline, CDR1 is SGHAT and CDR2 is FQNNGV. The CDR3 has 16 residues. Trimming left V 2 bases short and J 0 bases short, with 11 bases between. CDR3 protein: CASSLPHSGSGNTIYF. CDR3 nucleotides: TGTGCCAGCAGCTTACCTCACAGCGGCTCTGGAAACACCATATATTTT.

This clone was found a few times. V and J are TRBV29-1 and TRBJ2-1; 8 bases align to TRBD1. The germline CDR1 and CDR2 sequences are SQVTM and ANQGSEA. The CDR3 consists of 13 residues. The V segment lost 3 bases and the J segment 7 bases; nucleotides outside the gene matches: 5. The CDR3 loop is CSVEDRVSNEQFF. The DNA of the CDR3 is TGCAGCGTTGAGGACAGGGTCTCGAATGAGCAGTTCTTC.

The CDR3 sequence is CASRRGLRQPQHF. Written as DNA, the CDR3 is TGTGCCAGCAGGAGGGGGTTAAGGCAGCCCCAGCATTTT. J is TRBJ1-5 and V is TRBV6-5; the D gene is possibly TRBD1 (6 bases). Per germline, CDR1 MNHEY and CDR2 SVGAGI. Trimming pared 6 bases from V and 7 bases from J, leaving 13 bases between. This CDR3 comprises 13 residues.

The sample holds a few counts of this clone. V gene TRBV19 combines with J gene TRBJ2-1, with 9 bases aligning to TRBD2. This CDR3 is 15 amino acids long. The germline gives CDR1 LNHDA, CDR2 SQIVND (reference sequence). The V segment lost 5 bases and the J segment 8 bases; nucleotides outside the gene matches: 10. The CDR3 bases are TGTGCCAGTAGTCCGCGTAAAGCGGGGGGCGATGAGCAGTTCTTC. Protein: CASSPRKAGGDEQFF.

This clone was seen only a few times. The chain carries TRBV7-8 and TRBJ2-1, with 8 nucleotides matching TRBD1. Germline V CDR1 and CDR2: SGHVS, FQNEAQ. The CDR3 sequence is 16 residues long. Trimming took 5 bases from V and 4 from J; bases not matched to a gene: 10. CDR3 residues: CASSPLPGTGYNEQFF. DNA for the CDR3: TGTGCCAGCAGCCCTCTTCCCGGGACAGGTTACAATGAGCAGTTCTTC.

This clone turned up a few times. The chain uses TRBV7-9 and TRBJ2-7; TRBD2 matches 11 bases. The CDR3 consists of 19 residues. Germline CDR1 and CDR2: SEHNR and FQNEAQ (reference sequence). J lost 5 bases, V lost 5 bases, and 20 bases had no gene match. Here the CDR3 DNA reads TGTGCCAGCAGCCCCTACCTAGCGGGGGGCTCTCGACGCGTCCACGAGCAGTACTTC. As protein: CASSPYLAGGSRRVHEQYF.

The sample holds a few counts of this clone. The V gene is TRBV5-4, the J gene TRBJ2-3, with 7 bases that match TRBD1. Germline values: CDR1 SGHNT, CDR2 YYREEE (reference sequence). The CDR3 runs to 17 residues. V shed 7 bases and J 3 bases; nucleotides not matched to a gene: 17. CDR3 sequence reads: CASRGVLQGSGTDTQYF. For the CDR3, the DNA is TGTGCCAGCCGAGGGGTCCTACAGGGGAGTGGAACAGATACGCAGTATTTT.

The chain joins TRBV7-9 to TRBJ2-7; D remains ambiguous. The CDR3 covers 13 residues. The V gene lost 1 base and the J gene lost 7 bases, with 11 bases spanning the gap. Germline V lookup: CDR1 SEHNR, CDR2 FQNEAQ (reference sequence). Here the CDR3 reads CASSLEARGEQYF. The CDR3 bases are TGTGCCAGCAGCTTAGAAGCTCGCGGAGAGCAGTACTTC.

This rearrangement joins TRBV6-4 to TRBJ2-3, with 11 positions matching TRBD2. V shed 3 bases, J shed 6 bases, and the junction held 8 bases outside the gene matches. Germline V gene data show CDR1 as MRHNA and CDR2 as SNTAGT. This CDR3 has 16 amino acids. The CDR3 coding sequence is TGTGCCAGCAGTGAGCTTTTTAGCGGGGGGGCCGATACGCAGTATTTT. It specifies CASSELFSGGADTQYF.

This clone was seen a few times. The chain couples TRBV19 to TRBJ2-7, with a tentative D call TRBD2 (6 bases). CDR3 length: 14 amino acids. The V gene's germline CDR1 is LNHDA and CDR2 SQIVND (reference sequence). Between the trimmed V and J ends, which lost 10 bases and 2 bases, there was a span of 18 bases. CDR3 sequence reads: CATGEAGLPYEQYF. The CDR3 region has the DNA TGTGCCACTGGGGAGGCAGGGCTCCCCTACGAGCAGTACTTC.

The chain uses TRBV2 and TRBJ2-5; 10 nucleotides agree with TRBD1. The CDR3 has 15 residues. The V segment lost 7 bases and the J segment 3 bases; nucleotides outside the gene matches: 8. The germline V gene has CDR1 SNHLY and CDR2 FYNNEI. CDR3 in DNA: TGTGCCAGCATAGGTACCGGGACAGGGGAAGAGACCCAGTACTTC. Its protein is CASIGTGTGEETQYF.

A few counts support this clone. J is TRBJ1-3 and V is TRBV28; 10 nucleotides agree with TRBD1. With V trimmed by 7 bases and J by 1 base, 7 bases remained unmatched. The CDR3 covers 16 residues. CDR1 and CDR2 (germline): MDHEN, SYDVKM. For the CDR3, the DNA is TGTGCCAGCACCTCCCAGGGACAGGGGTCTGGAAACACCATATATTTT. Translated: CASTSQGQGSGNTIYF. The complete variable domain, with remaining parts taken from reference TRBV28 and TRBJ1-3, reads DVKVTQSSRYLVKRTGEKVFLECVQDMDHENMFWYRQDPGLGLRLIYFSYDVKMKEKGDIPEGYSVSREKKERFSLILESASTNQTSMYLCASTSQGQGSGNTIYFGEGSWLTVV.

This clone appeared a few times. This chain connects TRBV9 to TRBJ1-5, with no clear D. V was trimmed by 0 bases and J by 2 bases, leaving 9 bases between them. Germline CDR1 SGDLS, CDR2 YYNGEE. The CDR3 loop spans 15 amino acids. The DNA of the CDR3 is TGTGCCAGCAGCGTAGCCCCGAACGGCAATCAGCCCCAGCATTTT. This encodes CASSVAPNGNQPQHF.